This paragraph reports one TCR beta chain. What it recognizes is unknown. These data are taken from a study of T cells in narcolepsy. Study results and limitations: No autoreactive T cell clone sequences appeared in some memory CD4+ repertoires. Comparing one patient's CSF and blood CD4+ clonotypes highlighted HCRT- and TRIB2-specific autoreactive clonotypes. Blood of same and different patients, but not healthy controls, reportedly held recurring autoreactive clonotypes.

Using immunoSEQ multiplex PCR, the repertoire was profiled, and TCRdb retains in-frame clones only, with some absent. The sample gives 25,000 to 35,000 clones, 85% to 90% of which show up once; around 1.2% is in the top ten. The sequence derives from a human donor with narcolepsy. Sequenced input: CD45RA- memory CD4+ T cells from PBMCs.

The CDR3 loop is CASSLTGGNGYTF. For the CDR3, the DNA is TGCGCCAGCAGCTTGACAGGGGGCAATGGCTACACCTTC. The chain recombines TRBV5-1 with TRBJ1-2; 9 bases fit TRBD1. CDR1 is SGHRS and CDR2 is YFSETQ in the germline V gene. Losses at the gene ends were 1 base for V and 6 bases for J; bases not matched to a gene: 1. This CDR3 comprises 13 residues.